Each of the 29 T cell receptor beta chains below was sequenced from the same sample in a study of beta chain features in type 1 diabetes. The study's findings and limits: There was a moderate but significant shortening of TCRB CDR3s in all four CD4+ subsets of Type 1 diabetes patients.

The entirety of the isolated RNA underwent reverse transcription, so expressed TCRB transcripts were sequenced. Sequencing was performed with immunoSEQ multiplex PCR; in TCRdb, only in-frame clones are kept and a portion is missing. The table records 600,000 to 700,000 clones, around 12% of them present only once. These receptors have no known antigen. Sequencing was done on a sample of naive CD4+ T cells from blood. The receptors here all came from a man aged 30 to 39 with type 1 diabetes.

The V and J genes are TRBV30 and TRBJ1-6; D not resolved. The CDR3 has 12 residues. Trimming left V 1 base short and J 7 bases short, with 5 bases between. Germline CDR1 GTSNPN, CDR2 SVGIG (reference sequence). The CDR3 sequence: CAWSGGNSPLHF. As DNA, the CDR3 is TGTGCCTGGAGTGGCGGAAATTCACCCCTCCACTTT.

CDR3 sequence reads: CASSEWASSANTGELFF. The CDR3 DNA reads TGTGCCAGCAGTGAATGGGCTAGCAGCGCGAACACCGGGGAGCTGTTTTTT. The rearrangement joins TRBV2 to TRBJ2-2; D might be TRBD2 (5 bases). V was pared by 2 bases and J by 0 bases, with 13 bases between. CDR1 is SNHLY and CDR2 is FYNNEI in the germline V gene. There are 17 residues in the CDR3.

Remarks on this clone: This specimen includes other DNA sequences encoding the same CDR3. This chain uses TRBV29-1 with TRBJ2-2; D tentatively reads TRBD1 or TRBD2 (5 bases each). The CDR3 covers 14 residues. The ends were cut back, 4 bases at V and 1 base at J, with 10 bases in the middle. Per the germline V gene, CDR1 is SQVTM and CDR2 is ANQGSEA. The CDR3 is CSVGGPMNTGELFF. The CDR3 coding sequence is TGCAGCGTTGGGGGACCCATGAACACCGGGGAGCTGTTTTTT.

The table lists this clone with a few counts. This sequence joins TRBV4-3 and TRBJ2-7, with a possible D match to TRBD1 (6 bases). The CDR3 is 14 residues long. Germline CDR1 LGHNA, CDR2 YSLEER. The V gene lost 4 bases and the J gene lost 3 bases, with 13 bases spanning the gap. The CDR3 DNA sequence: TGCGCCAGCAGCCGCGGACAGAAAAACTACGAGCAGTACTTC. Translation gives CASSRGQKNYEQYF.

This clone showed up just a few times. The chain employs TRBV5-1 and TRBJ2-5; 7 positions agree with TRBD2. The CDR3 is made up of 14 amino acids. Per germline, CDR1 SGHRS and CDR2 YFSETQ. Trimming at V came to 0 bases and at J to 5 bases, leaving 4 bases not matched to a gene. The CDR3 loop reads CASSLGTSVETQYF. The CDR3 DNA follows: TGCGCCAGCAGCTTGGGGACTAGTGTGGAGACCCAGTACTTC.

The V and J genes are TRBV5-1 and TRBJ2-7, with no clear D. V was cut by 2 bases and J by 0 bases, with 12 bases left in between. Germline CDR1 reads SGHRS; CDR2 reads YFSETQ. This CDR3 spans 15 amino acids. The CDR3 bases are TGCGCCAGCAGCTTAACCACGCACGGCTCCTACGAGCAGTACTTC. Translating it yields CASSLTTHGSYEQYF.

This clone has only a few counts. This CDR3 is also generated by other DNA sequences in the sample. The gene calls are TRBV7-2 and TRBJ2-3; D possibly uses TRBD1 or TRBD2 (5 bases each). The CDR3 covers 13 residues. Trimming stripped 5 bases from V and 6 bases from J, with 12 bases between. Per germline, CDR1 SGHTA and CDR2 FQGNSA. CDR3 amino acids: CASSPVGTDTQYF. CDR3 nucleotides: TGTGCCAGCAGCCCCGTCGGGACGGATACGCAGTATTTT.

This clone was seen repeatedly, ten times or more. The sample carries other DNA sequences with the same CDR3. The chain couples TRBV7-9 to TRBJ2-1; a weak D match, TRBD1 (5 bases). In germline, CDR1 is SEHNR, CDR2 FQNEAQ (reference sequence). V lost 3 bases and J 13 bases, leaving 7 bases between the germline ends. This CDR3 region has 10 residues. CDR3 in amino acids: CASSLTEQFF. CDR3 nucleotide sequence: TGTGCCAGCAGCTTGACAGAACAGTTCTTC.

The sample holds a few counts of this clone. The chain joins TRBV2 to TRBJ2-7; 7 positions match TRBD1. The CDR3 consists of 14 residues. CDR1 is SNHLY and CDR2 is FYNNEI in the germline V gene. V dropped 7 bases and J dropped 3; count of bases not matched to a gene: 9. CDR3 in DNA: TGTGCCAGCACCCAGGACAGGCCGAACTACGAGCAGTACTTC. Protein sequence: CASTQDRPNYEQYF.

The gene calls are TRBV7-9 and TRBJ2-7, with TRBD2 matching 7 bases. Germline V gene lookup returns CDR1 SEHNR and CDR2 FQNEAQ (reference sequence). The CDR3 spans 13 residues. Trimming removed 5 bases from V and 2 bases from J; junction bases left unmatched: 3. The CDR3 sequence is CASSRGVTYEQYF. The DNA for the CDR3 is TGTGCCAGCAGCCGGGGGGTTACCTACGAGCAGTACTTC.

This clone turned up a few times. This chain connects TRBV5-1 to TRBJ2-7; 7 nucleotides match TRBD1. Germline-derived CDR1 and CDR2 are SGHRS and YFSETQ. V lost 4 bases, J lost 3 bases, and 4 bases stayed unmatched. This CDR3 is built from 13 residues. This CDR3 reads CASSIGQDYEQYF. The CDR3 region has the DNA TGCGCCAGCAGCATTGGACAGGACTACGAGCAGTACTTC.

This clone has more than one count but fewer than ten. This chain joins TRBV6-4 and TRBJ2-3; 9 bases agree with TRBD1. The CDR3 runs to 15 residues. Germline trimming cut 5 bases from V and 0 bases from J; bases unmatched to any gene: 3. Per the germline V gene, CDR1 is MRHNA and CDR2 is SNTAGT. CDR3 nucleotides: TGTGCCAGCAGTCCTGGACAGGGGAGCACAGATACGCAGTATTTT. Protein product: CASSPGQGSTDTQYF.

V usage is TRBV9 and J usage is TRBJ2-1; possible D gene TRBD1, 6 bases. Germline V CDR1 and CDR2: SGDLS, YYNGEE. This CDR3 contains 14 residues. Deletions cut 4 bases from V and 10 bases from J, with 18 bases between. The CDR3 region has the DNA TGTGCCAGCAGCCCGAGGACAGCTCAAGGAGAGCAGTTCTTC. It is translated as CASSPRTAQGEQFF. The whole variable domain, filled in from reference TRBV9 and TRBJ2-1, reads DSGVTQTPKHLITATGQRVTLRCSPRSGDLSVYWYQQSLDQGLQFLIQYYNGEERAKGNILERFSAQQFPDLHSELNLSSLELGDSALYFCASSPRTAQGEQFFGPGTRLTVL.

This clone was seen many times. CDR3 sequence: CASSLGGGLDTEAFF. The CDR3 region has the DNA TGTGCCAGCAGCCTGGGCGGAGGGTTGGACACTGAAGCTTTCTTT. V gene TRBV5-8 combines with J gene TRBJ1-1; unclear D gene. This CDR3 has 15 residues. The V end was cut by 4 bases, the J end by 3 bases, with 16 bases between. Per germline, CDR1 SGHTS and CDR2 YDEGEE.

J is TRBJ1-1 and V is TRBV7-9; 10 nucleotides agree with TRBD1. The CDR3 loop spans 15 amino acids. Germline V gives CDR1 SEHNR, CDR2 FQNEAQ (reference sequence). V dropped 4 bases and J dropped 0; count of bases not matched to a gene: 2. This CDR3 is CASSWGQGLNTEAFF. The CDR3 DNA reads as TGTGCCAGCAGCTGGGGACAGGGGCTGAACACTGAAGCTTTCTTT. Supplemented by reference TRBV7-9 and TRBJ1-1, the full variable domain reads DTGVSQNPRHKITKRGQNVTFRCDPISEHNRLYWYRQTLGQGPEFLTYFQNEAQLEKSRLLSDRFSAERPKGSFSTLEIQRTEQGDSAMYLCASSWGQGLNTEAFFGQGTRLTVV.

Only a few counts were recorded for this clone. The J gene is TRBJ1-5, the V gene TRBV10-3; 9 bases fit TRBD1. Germline assignment: CDR1 ENHRY and CDR2 SYGVKD. Trimming took 1 base from V and 11 from J; bases not matched to a gene: 3. CDR3 length: 13 amino acids. The CDR3 region is CAISEWTGDAQHF. CDR3 nucleotide sequence: TGTGCCATCAGTGAGTGGACAGGGGACGCCCAGCATTTT.

This clone occurred a few times. This chain links TRBV7-9 with TRBJ2-1; a weak D match, TRBD2 (6 bases). The V and J ends lost 5 bases and 0 bases respectively, with 14 bases between them. From germline, CDR1 is SEHNR and CDR2 FQNEAQ (reference sequence). This CDR3 is built from 16 residues. CDR3 protein: CASSPGRGSSYNEQFF. CDR3 nucleotides: TGTGCCAGCAGCCCGGGTCGGGGGAGCTCCTACAATGAGCAGTTCTTC. Combining the CDR3 with reference TRBV7-9 and TRBJ2-1 gives the whole variable domain DTGVSQNPRHKITKRGQNVTFRCDPISEHNRLYWYRQTLGQGPEFLTYFQNEAQLEKSRLLSDRFSAERPKGSFSTLEIQRTEQGDSAMYLCASSPGRGSSYNEQFFGPGTRLTVL.

The chain uses TRBV7-3 and TRBJ1-5; the D is unclear. Germline V gives CDR1 SGHTA, CDR2 FQGTGA. V lost 6 bases to trimming and J lost 3 bases, with 6 bases between them. This CDR3 has 12 residues. The CDR3 DNA is TGTGCCAGCAGGGGCGCCAATCAGCCCCAGCATTTT. Amino acids: CASRGANQPQHF.

The V call is TRBV7-9, the J call TRBJ1-1; 7 nucleotides match TRBD1. After removal of 5 bases from V and 2 bases from J, the junction contained 8 bases not matched to a gene. The CDR3 spans 15 residues. Germline CDR1 reads SEHNR; CDR2 reads FQNEAQ (reference sequence). CDR3 amino acids: CASSPRQGKNTEAFF. For the CDR3, the DNA is TGTGCCAGCAGCCCCCGACAGGGTAAAAACACTGAAGCTTTCTTT.

This clone was counted between two and nine times. The chain carries TRBV4-2 and TRBJ1-3, with unresolved D. Germline V gene data show CDR1 as LGHNA and CDR2 as YNFKEQ. V lost 0 bases, J lost 0 bases, and 15 bases lay in between. There are 18 residues in the CDR3. DNA of the CDR3: TGTGCCAGCAGCCAAGATCTTTTTCCTCGCACCTCTGGAAACACCATATATTTT. Its translation is CASSQDLFPRTSGNTIYF.

This clone was counted a few times. The chain combines TRBV4-3 with TRBJ2-1; 9 bases agree with TRBD2. V lost 0 bases and J lost 1; bases outside the gene matches: 4. Germline-derived CDR1 and CDR2 are LGHNA and YSLEER. The length of the CDR3 is 17 residues. Here the CDR3 reads CASSQDWRGGSYNEQFF. Here the CDR3 DNA reads TGCGCCAGCAGCCAAGATTGGCGGGGGGGATCCTACAATGAGCAGTTCTTC.

This sequence joins TRBV30 and TRBJ2-5; D is possibly TRBD2 (6 bases). CDR1 GTSNPN and CDR2 SVGIG come from the germline V gene (reference sequence). Trimming took off 2 bases at V and 4 bases at J, with 14 bases between the two ends. This CDR3 contains 14 residues. This CDR3 is CAWSWGSGGETQYF. The CDR3, as DNA: TGTGCCTGGAGTTGGGGTAGCGGTGGAGAGACCCAGTACTTC.

This clone was counted only a few times. The chain's CDR3 is CASSRAQGARETQYF. DNA for the CDR3: TGTGCCAGCAGCCGGGCTCAGGGGGCGCGGGAGACCCAGTACTTC. This chain uses TRBV7-9 with TRBJ2-5, with TRBD1 matching 8 bases. CDR3 size: 15 residues. V trimming: 5 bases; J trimming: 5 bases; junction bases outside the gene matches: 10. In germline, CDR1 is SEHNR, CDR2 FQNEAQ (reference sequence).

This clone was recorded a few times. The same CDR3 arises from other DNA sequences in this sample as well. The V and J genes are TRBV18 and TRBJ1-5, with a weak D call TRBD1 (5 bases). Germline V gene data show CDR1 as KGHSH and CDR2 as LQKENI. V dropped 3 bases and J dropped 4 bases, with 7 bases sitting between them. This CDR3 is 13 amino acids long. The DNA of the CDR3 is TGTGCCAGCTCACCGGGGGAAAATCAGCCCCAGCATTTT. Residues: CASSPGENQPQHF.

The chain joins TRBV6-6 to TRBJ2-4, with a tentative D call TRBD2 (7 bases). In germline, CDR1 is MNHNY, CDR2 SVGAGI (reference sequence). CDR3 length: 16 amino acids. Trimming cost V 0 bases and J 6 bases, with 15 bases left between them. The CDR3 DNA follows: TGTGCCAGCAGTTACTCTTCGGGGGGCCAAGGAAACATTCAGTACTTC. Its translation is CASSYSSGGQGNIQYF.

This clone was detected once. The chain couples TRBV7-9 to TRBJ2-3; TRBD2 matches 7 bases. CDR3 size: 12 residues. The germline gives CDR1 SEHNR, CDR2 FQNEAQ (reference sequence). V lost 7 bases to trimming and J lost 4 bases; unmatched junction nucleotides: 2. The CDR3 DNA sequence: TGTGCCAGCATTGGGGGGGCAGATACGCAGTATTTT. Its protein product is CASIGGADTQYF.

The rearrangement joins TRBV2 to TRBJ1-4; D perhaps matches TRBD1 (6 bases). This CDR3 contains 14 residues. CDR1 is SNHLY and CDR2 is FYNNEI in the germline V gene. Deletions cut 1 base from V and 8 bases from J, with 11 bases between. The DNA of the CDR3 is TGTGCCAGCAGTGAAGGTGCAGGGGTAGAAAAACTGTTTTTT. Encoded protein: CASSEGAGVEKLFF.

The sample holds a few counts of this clone. The chain uses TRBV6-4 and TRBJ2-1; 9 bases line up with TRBD1. Germline-derived CDR1 and CDR2 are MRHNA and SNTAGT. This CDR3 contains 18 residues. With 3 bases clipped from V and 5 bases from J, the junction kept 14 bases outside the gene matches. CDR3 nucleotides: TGTGCCAGCAGTGATGTTCTCCCACGGGACAGGGACCACAATGAGCAGTTCTTC. Protein product: CASSDVLPRDRDHNEQFF.

J is TRBJ2-3 and V is TRBV9, with 13 bases lining up with TRBD2. The CDR3 runs to 16 residues. The V gene's germline CDR1 is SGDLS and CDR2 YYNGEE. The J segment lost 4 bases and the V segment lost 1 base, leaving 3 bases of the junction unmatched. As DNA, the CDR3 is TGTGCCAGCAGCGTAACTAGCGGGGGGGCCCCAGATACGCAGTATTTT. This gives the protein CASSVTSGGAPDTQYF.